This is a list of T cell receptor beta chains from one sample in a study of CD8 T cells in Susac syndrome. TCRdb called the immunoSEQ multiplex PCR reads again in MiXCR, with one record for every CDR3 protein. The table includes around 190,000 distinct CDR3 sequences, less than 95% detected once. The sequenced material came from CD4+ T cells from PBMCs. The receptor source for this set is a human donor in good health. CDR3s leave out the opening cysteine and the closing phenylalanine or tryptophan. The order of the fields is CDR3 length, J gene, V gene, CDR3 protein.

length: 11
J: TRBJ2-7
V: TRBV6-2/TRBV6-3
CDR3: ASTGSAVYEQY

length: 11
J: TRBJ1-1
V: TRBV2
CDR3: ASLRGLNTEAF

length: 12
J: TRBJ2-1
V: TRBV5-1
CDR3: ASSLGLANNEQF

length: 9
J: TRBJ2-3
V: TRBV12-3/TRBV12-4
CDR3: ASSPVDTQY

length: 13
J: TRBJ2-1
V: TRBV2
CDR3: ASSEGQRAYNEQF

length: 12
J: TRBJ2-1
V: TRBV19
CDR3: ASSARRNYNEQF

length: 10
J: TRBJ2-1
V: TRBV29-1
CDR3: SVPGVSNEQF

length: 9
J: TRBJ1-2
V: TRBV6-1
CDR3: ASSEGYGYT

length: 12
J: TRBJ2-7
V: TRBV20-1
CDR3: SGQGGGRKDEQY

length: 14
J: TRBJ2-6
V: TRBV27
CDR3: ASSSPIRDGQNVLT

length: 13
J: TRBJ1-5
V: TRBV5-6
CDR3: ASSSRQGGNQPQH

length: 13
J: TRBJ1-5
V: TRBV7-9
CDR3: ASSSSRDSDQPQH

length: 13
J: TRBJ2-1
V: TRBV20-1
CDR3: SARGTSGSYNEQF

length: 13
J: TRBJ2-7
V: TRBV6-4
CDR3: ASSPDGLAGGEQY

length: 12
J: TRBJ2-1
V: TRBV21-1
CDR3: ASSKVDEGNEQF

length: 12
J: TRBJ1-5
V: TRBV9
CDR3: ASSVDAGSQPQH

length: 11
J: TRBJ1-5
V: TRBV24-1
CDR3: AVSDYSNQPQH

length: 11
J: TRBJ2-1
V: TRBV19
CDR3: ASSKQRGNEQF

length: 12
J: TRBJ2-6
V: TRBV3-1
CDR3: ASSQPVGANVLT

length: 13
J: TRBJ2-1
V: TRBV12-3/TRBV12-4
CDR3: ASSFRTSIYNEQF

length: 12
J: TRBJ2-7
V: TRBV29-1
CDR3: SARTSGPGGEQY